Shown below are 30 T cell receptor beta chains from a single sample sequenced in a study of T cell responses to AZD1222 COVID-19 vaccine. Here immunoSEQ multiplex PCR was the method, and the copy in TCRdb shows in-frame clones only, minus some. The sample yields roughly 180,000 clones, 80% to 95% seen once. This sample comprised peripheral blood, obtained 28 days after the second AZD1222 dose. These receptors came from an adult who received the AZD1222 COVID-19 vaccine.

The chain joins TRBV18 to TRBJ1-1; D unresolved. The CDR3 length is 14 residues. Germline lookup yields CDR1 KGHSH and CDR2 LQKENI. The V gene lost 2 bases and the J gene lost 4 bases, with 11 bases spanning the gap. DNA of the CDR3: TGTGCCAGCTCACCAGGGGTGGGTACCACTGAAGCTTTCTTT. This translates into CASSPGVGTTEAFF. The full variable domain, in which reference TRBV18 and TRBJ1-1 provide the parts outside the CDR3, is NAGVMQNPRHLVRRRGQEARLRCSPMKGHSHVYWYRQLPEEGLKFMVYLQKENIIDESGMPKERFSAEFPKEGPSILRIQQVVRGDSAAYFCASSPGVGTTEAFFGQGTRLTVV.

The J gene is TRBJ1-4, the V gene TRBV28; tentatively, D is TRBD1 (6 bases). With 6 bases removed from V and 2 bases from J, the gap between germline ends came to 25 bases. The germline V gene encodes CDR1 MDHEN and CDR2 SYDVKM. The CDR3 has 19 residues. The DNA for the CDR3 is TGTGCCAGCAGCCCATATCCAGAGGGGGGGGACACTACTAATGAAAAACTGTTTTTT. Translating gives CASSPYPEGGDTTNEKLFF.

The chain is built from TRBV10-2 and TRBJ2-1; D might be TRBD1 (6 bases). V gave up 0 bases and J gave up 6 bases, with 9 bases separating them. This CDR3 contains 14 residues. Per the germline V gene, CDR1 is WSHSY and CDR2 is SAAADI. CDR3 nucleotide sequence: TGCGCCAGCAGTGAGTCGTGGGGGCCCAATGAGCAGTTCTTC. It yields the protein CASSESWGPNEQFF.

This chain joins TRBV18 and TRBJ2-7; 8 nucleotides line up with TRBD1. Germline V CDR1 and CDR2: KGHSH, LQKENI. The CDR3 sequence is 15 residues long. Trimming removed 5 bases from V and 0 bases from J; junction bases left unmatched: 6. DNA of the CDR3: TGTGCCAGCTCAAATACCGGGACAGGCTCCTACGAGCAGTACTTC. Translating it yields CASSNTGTGSYEQYF.

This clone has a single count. CDR3 in amino acids: CASSLGSVRTGPHKNIQYF. Here the CDR3 DNA reads TGTGCCAGCAGCTTGGGATCGGTTCGGACAGGGCCCCACAAAAACATTCAGTACTTC. The chain has TRBV5-5 and TRBJ2-4, with TRBD1 matching 8 bases. Germline CDR1 reads SGHKS; CDR2 reads YYEKEE (reference sequence). The CDR3 is made up of 19 amino acids. Trimming took 0 bases from V and 3 from J; bases not matched to a gene: 14.

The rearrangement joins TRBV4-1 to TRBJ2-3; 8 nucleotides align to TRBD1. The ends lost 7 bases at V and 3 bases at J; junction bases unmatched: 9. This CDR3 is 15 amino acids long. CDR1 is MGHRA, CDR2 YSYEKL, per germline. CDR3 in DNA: TGCGCCAGCAAGCCAGGGGGCAGGGAAACAGATACGCAGTATTTT. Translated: CASKPGGRETDTQYF.

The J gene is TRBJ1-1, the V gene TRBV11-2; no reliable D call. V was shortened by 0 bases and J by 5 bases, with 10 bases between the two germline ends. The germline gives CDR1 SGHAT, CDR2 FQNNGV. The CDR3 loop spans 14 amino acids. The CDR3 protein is CASSLDPVGTEAFF. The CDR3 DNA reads TGTGCCAGCAGCTTAGATCCTGTAGGTACTGAAGCTTTCTTT.

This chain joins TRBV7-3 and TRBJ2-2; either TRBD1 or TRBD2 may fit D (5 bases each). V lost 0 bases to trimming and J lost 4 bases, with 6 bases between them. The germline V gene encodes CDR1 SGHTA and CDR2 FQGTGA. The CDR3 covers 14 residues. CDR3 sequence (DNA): TGTGCCAGCAGCTTAACGGGACCCACCGGGGAGCTGTTTTTT. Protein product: CASSLTGPTGELFF. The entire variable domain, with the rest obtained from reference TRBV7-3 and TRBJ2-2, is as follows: GAGVSQTPSNKVTEKGKYVELRCDPISGHTALYWYRQSLGQGPEFLIYFQGTGAADDSGLPNDRFFAVRPEGSVSTLKIQRTERGDSAVYLCASSLTGPTGELFFGEGSRLTVL.

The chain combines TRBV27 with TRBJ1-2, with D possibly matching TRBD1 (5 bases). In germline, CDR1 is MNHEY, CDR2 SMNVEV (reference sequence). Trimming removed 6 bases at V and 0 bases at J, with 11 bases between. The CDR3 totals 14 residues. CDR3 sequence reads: CASSPPGPNYGYTF. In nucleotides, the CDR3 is TGTGCCAGCAGCCCCCCGGGACCTAACTATGGCTACACCTTC.

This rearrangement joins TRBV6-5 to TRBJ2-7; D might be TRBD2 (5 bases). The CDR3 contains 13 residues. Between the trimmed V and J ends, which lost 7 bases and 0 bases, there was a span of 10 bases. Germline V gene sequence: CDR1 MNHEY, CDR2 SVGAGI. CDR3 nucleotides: TGTGCCAGCACCCCGGGAAGCTCCTACGAGCAGTACTTC. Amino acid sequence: CASTPGSSYEQYF.

The CDR3 DNA is TGTGCCTGGGGACAGAACCTTGACAATGAGCAGTTCTTC. Amino acids: CAWGQNLDNEQFF. The chain recombines TRBV30 with TRBJ2-1, with TRBD1 as a possible D gene (6 bases). This CDR3 has 13 residues. The ends were cut back, 5 bases at V and 5 bases at J, with 13 bases in the middle. The germline V gene has CDR1 GTSNPN and CDR2 SVGIG (reference sequence).

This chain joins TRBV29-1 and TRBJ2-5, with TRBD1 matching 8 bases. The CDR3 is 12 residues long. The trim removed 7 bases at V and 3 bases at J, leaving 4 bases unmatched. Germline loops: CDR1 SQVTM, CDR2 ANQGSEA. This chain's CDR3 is CSATTGEETQYF. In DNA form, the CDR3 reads TGCAGCGCCACGACAGGGGAAGAGACCCAGTACTTC.

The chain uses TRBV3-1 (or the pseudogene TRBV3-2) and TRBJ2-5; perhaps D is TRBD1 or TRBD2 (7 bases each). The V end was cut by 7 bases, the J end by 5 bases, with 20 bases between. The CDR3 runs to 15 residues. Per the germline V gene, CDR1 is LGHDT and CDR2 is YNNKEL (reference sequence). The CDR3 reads CASTLGGGALETQYF. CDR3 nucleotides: TGTGCCAGCACCCTGGGAGGGGGCGCTCTGGAGACCCAGTACTTC.

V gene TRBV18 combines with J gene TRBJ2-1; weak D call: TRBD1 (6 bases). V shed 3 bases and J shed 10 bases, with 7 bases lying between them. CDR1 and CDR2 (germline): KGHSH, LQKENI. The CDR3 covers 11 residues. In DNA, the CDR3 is TGTGCCAGCTCACCGGGGACAGAGCAGTTCTTC. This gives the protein CASSPGTEQFF.

CDR3 sequence: CASSLSGGADTQYF. For the CDR3, the DNA is TGCGCCAGCAGCTTGTCAGGGGGGGCAGATACGCAGTATTTT. The chain recombines TRBV5-1 with TRBJ2-3, with D tentatively TRBD1 or TRBD2 (7 bases each). V was cut by 1 base and J by 4 bases, with 10 bases left in between. The CDR3 totals 14 residues. Germline values: CDR1 SGHRS, CDR2 YFSETQ.

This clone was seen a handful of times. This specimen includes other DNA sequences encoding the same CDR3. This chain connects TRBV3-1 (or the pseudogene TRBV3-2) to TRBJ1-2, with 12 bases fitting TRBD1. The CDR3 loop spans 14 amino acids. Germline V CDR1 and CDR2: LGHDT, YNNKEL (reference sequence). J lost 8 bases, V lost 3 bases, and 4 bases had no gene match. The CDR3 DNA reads TGTGCCAGCAGCCAGGGACAGGGGGCACGGGGCTACACCTTC. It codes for CASSQGQGARGYTF.

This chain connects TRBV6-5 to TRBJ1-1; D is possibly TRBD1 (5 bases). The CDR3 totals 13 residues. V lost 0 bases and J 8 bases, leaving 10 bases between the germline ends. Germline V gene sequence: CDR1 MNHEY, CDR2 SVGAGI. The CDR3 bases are TGTGCCAGCAGTTACTCGACAGTGGTCGAAGCTTTCTTT. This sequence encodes CASSYSTVVEAFF.

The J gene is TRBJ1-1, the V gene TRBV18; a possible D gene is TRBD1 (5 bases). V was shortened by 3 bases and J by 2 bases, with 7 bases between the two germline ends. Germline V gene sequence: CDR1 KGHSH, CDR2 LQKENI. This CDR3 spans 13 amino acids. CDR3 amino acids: CASSPDSNTEAFF. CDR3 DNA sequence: TGTGCCAGCTCACCCGACAGCAACACTGAAGCTTTCTTT.

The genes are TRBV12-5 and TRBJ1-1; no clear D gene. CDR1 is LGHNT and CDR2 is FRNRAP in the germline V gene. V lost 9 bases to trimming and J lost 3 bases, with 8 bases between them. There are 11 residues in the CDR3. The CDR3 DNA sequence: TGTGCTAGGGAGAGTCACACTGAAGCTTTCTTT. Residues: CARESHTEAFF.

The CDR3 region has the DNA TGTGCCAGCAGTGATGGCGGGGGCCTCACGGGCGAGCAGTACTTC. This sequence encodes CASSDGGGLTGEQYF. The chain links TRBV2 to TRBJ2-7, with D maybe TRBD2 (7 bases). CDR1 and CDR2 from the germline V gene are SNHLY and FYNNEI. There are 15 residues in the CDR3. Trimming shortened V by 3 bases and J by 6 bases, and 18 bases separated the two germline ends.

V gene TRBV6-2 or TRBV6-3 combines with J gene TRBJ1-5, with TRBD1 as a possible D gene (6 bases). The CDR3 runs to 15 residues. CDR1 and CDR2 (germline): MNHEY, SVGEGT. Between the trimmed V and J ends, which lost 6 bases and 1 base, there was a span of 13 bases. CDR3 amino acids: CASSRGGKSNQPQHF. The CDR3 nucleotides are TGTGCCAGCAGCAGGGGAGGGAAGAGCAATCAGCCCCAGCATTTT.

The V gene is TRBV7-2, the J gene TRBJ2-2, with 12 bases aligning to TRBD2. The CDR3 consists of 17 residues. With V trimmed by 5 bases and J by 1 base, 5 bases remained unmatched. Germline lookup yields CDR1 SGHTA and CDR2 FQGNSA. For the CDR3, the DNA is TGTGCCAGCAGCCCAACGGGACTAGCGGGGAACACCGGGGAGCTGTTTTTT. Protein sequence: CASSPTGLAGNTGELFF.

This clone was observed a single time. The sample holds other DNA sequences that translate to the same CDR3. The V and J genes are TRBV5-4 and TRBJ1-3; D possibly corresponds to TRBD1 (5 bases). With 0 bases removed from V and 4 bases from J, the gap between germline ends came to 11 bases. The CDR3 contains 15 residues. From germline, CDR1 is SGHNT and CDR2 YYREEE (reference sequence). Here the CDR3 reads CASSLDQGSGNTIYF. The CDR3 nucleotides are TGTGCCAGCAGCTTGGACCAGGGATCAGGAAACACCATATATTTT.

The CDR3 loop is CSVKGQANYGYTF. The CDR3 nucleotides are TGCAGCGTGAAGGGACAGGCTAACTATGGCTACACCTTC. The rearrangement uses TRBV29-1 and TRBJ1-2; 8 bases map to TRBD1. V dropped 6 bases and J dropped 0; count of bases not matched to a gene: 3. From germline, CDR1 is SQVTM and CDR2 ANQGSEA. This CDR3 is built from 13 residues.

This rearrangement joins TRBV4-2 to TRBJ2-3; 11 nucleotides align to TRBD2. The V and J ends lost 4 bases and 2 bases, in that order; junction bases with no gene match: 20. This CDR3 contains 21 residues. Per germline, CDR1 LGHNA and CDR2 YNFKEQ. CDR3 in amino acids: CASSPAPNLASGRSDTDTQYF. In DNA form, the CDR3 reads TGTGCCAGCAGCCCCGCCCCAAACCTCGCTAGCGGGAGGTCCGACACAGATACGCAGTATTTT.

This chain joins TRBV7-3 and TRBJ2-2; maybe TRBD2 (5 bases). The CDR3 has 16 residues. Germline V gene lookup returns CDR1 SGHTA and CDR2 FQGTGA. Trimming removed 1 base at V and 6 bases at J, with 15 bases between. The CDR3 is CASSLNAGPGAGELFF. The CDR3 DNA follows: TGTGCCAGCAGCTTAAATGCGGGTCCTGGGGCCGGGGAGCTGTTTTTT.

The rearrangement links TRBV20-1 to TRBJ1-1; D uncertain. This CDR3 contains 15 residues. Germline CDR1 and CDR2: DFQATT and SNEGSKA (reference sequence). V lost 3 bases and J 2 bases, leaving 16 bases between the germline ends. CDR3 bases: TGCAGTGCTAGTTTGGCGGCGTGGGGTAACACTGAAGCTTTCTTT. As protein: CSASLAAWGNTEAFF.

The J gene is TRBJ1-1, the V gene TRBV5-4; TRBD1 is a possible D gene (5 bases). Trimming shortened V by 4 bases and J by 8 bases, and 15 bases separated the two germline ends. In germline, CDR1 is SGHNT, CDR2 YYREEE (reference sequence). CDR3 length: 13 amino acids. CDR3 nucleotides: TGTGCCAGCAGCAAAAAGCGGGACGGCGAAGCTTTCTTT. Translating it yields CASSKKRDGEAFF. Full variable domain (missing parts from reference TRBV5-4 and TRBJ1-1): ETGVTQSPTHLIKTRGQQVTLRCSSQSGHNTVSWYQQALGQGPQFIFQYYREEENGRGNFPPRFSGLQFPNYSSELNVNALELDDSALYLCASSKKRDGEAFFGQGTRLTVV.

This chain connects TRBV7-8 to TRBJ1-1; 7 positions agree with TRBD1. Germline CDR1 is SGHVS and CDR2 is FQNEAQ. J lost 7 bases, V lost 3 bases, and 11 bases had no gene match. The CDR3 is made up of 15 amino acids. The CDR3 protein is CASSLSGQWGIEAFF. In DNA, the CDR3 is TGTGCCAGCAGCTTGTCGGGACAGTGGGGGATTGAAGCTTTCTTT.

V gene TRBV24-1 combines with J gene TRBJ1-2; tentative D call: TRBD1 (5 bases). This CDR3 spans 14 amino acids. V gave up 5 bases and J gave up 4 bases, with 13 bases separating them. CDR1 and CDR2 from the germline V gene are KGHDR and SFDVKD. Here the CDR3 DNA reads TGTGCCACCAGTGGTGGGGCGCAAGCCTATGGCTACACCTTC. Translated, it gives CATSGGAQAYGYTF.